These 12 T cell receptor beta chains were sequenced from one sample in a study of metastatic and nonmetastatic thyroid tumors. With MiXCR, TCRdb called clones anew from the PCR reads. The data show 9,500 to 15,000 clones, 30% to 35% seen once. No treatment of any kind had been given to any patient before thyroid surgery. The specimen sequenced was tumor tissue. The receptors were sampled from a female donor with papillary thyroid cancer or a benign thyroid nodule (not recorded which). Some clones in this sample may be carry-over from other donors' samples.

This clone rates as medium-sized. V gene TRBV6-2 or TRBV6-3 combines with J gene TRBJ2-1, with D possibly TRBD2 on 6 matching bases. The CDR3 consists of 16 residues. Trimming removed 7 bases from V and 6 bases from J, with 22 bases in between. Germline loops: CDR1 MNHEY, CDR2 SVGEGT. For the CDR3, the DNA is TGTGCCAGCACCCCACGAGGGGTCGGGAGCCGCAATGAGCAGTTCTTC. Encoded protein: CASTPRGVGSRNEQFF.

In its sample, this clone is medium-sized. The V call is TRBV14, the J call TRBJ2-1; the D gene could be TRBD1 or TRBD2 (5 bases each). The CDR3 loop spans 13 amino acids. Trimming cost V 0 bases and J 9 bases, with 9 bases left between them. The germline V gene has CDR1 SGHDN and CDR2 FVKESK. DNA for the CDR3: TGTGCCAGCAGCCAAGATTGGGGGAGTGAGCAGTTCTTC. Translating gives CASSQDWGSEQFF. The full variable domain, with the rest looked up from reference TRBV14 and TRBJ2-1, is EAGVTQFPSHSVIEKGQTVTLRCDPISGHDNLYWYRRVMGKEIKFLLHFVKESKQDESGMPNNRFLAERTGGTYSTLKVQPAELEDSGVYFCASSQDWGSEQFFGPGTRLTVL.

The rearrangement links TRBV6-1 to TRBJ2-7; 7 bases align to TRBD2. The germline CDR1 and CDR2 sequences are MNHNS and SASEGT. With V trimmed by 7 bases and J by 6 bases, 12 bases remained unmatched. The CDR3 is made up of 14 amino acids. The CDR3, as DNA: TGTGCCAGCACCAAACCCGGGGGGATGAGCGAGCAGTACTTC. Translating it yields CASTKPGGMSEQYF.

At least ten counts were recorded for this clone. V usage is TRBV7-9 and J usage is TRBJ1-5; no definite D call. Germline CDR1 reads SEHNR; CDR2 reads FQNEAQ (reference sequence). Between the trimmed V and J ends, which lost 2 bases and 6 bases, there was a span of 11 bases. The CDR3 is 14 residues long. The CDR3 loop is CASSLMGETQPQHF. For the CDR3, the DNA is TGTGCCAGCAGCTTAATGGGAGAGACTCAGCCCCAGCATTTT.

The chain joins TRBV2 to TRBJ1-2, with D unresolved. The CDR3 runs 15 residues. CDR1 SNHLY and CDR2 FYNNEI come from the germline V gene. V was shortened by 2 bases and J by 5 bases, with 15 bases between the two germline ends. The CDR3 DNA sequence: TGTGCCAGCAGTGAATCAGCTAGGCGGGGATATGGCTACACCTTC. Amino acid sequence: CASSESARRGYGYTF.

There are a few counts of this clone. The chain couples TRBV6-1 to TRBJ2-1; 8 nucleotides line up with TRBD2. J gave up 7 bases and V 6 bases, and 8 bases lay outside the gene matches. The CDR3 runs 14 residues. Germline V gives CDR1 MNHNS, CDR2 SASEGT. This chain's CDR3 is CASRFGLAGNEQFF. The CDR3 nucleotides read TGTGCCAGCAGGTTCGGACTAGCTGGGAATGAGCAGTTCTTC.

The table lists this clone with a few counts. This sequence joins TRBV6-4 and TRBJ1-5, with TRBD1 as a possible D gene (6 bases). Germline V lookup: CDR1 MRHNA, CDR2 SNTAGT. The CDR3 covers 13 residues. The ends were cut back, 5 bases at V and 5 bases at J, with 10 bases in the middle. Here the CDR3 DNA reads TGTGCCAGCAGTAAACAGGGTGATCAGCCCCAGCATTTT. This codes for CASSKQGDQPQHF.

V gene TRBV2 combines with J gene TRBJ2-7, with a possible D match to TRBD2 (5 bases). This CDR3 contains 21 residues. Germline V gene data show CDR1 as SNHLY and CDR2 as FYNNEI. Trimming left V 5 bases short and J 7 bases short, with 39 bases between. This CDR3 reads CASSQRFEGWIRELVSREQYF. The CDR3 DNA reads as TGTGCCAGCAGTCAACGATTCGAAGGTTGGATTAGAGAACTAGTATCTCGGGAGCAGTACTTC.

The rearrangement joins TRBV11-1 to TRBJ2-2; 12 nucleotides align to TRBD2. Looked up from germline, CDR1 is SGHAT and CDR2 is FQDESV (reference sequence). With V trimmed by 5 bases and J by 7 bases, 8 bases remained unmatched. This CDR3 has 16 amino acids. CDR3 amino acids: CASSPLAGGTIGELFF. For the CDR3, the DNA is TGTGCCAGCAGCCCACTAGCGGGAGGTACAATCGGGGAGCTGTTTTTT. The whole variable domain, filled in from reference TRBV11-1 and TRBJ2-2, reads EAEVAQSPRYKITEKSQAVAFWCDPISGHATLYWYRQILGQGPELLVQFQDESVVDDSQLPKDRFSAERLKGVDSTLKIQPAELGDSAMYLCASSPLAGGTIGELFFGEGSRLTVL.

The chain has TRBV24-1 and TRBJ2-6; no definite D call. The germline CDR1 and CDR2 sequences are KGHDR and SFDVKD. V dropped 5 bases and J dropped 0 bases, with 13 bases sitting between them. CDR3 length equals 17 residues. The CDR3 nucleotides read TGTGCCACCAGTGGGTCAGGCAGATTCTCTGGGGCCAACGTCCTGACTTTC. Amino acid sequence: CATSGSGRFSGANVLTF.

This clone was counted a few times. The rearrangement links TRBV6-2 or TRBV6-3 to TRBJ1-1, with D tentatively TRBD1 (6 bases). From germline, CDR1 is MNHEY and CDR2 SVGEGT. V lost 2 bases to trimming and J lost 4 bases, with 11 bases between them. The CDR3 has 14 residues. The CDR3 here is CASSYGRGSTEAFF. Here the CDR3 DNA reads TGTGCCAGCAGTTACGGAAGGGGGAGCACTGAAGCTTTCTTT.

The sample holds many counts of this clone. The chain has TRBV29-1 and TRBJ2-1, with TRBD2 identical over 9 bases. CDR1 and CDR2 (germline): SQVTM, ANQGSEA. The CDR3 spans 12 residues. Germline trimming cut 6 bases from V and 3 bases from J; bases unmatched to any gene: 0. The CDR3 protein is CSVTSGYNEQFF. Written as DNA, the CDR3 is TGCAGCGTGACTAGCGGCTACAATGAGCAGTTCTTC.